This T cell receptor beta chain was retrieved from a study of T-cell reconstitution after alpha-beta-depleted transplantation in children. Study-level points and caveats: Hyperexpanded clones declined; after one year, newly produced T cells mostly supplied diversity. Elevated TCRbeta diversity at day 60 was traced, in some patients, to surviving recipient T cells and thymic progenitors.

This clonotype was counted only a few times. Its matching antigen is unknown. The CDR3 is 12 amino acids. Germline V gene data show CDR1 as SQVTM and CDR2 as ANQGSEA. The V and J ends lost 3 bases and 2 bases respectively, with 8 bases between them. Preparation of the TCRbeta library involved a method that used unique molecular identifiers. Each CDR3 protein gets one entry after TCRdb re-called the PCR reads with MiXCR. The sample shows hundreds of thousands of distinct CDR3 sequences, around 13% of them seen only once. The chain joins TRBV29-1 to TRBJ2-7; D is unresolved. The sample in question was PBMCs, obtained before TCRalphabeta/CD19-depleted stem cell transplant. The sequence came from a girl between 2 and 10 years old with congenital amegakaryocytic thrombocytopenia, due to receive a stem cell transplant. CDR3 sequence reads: CSVDNGAYEQYF. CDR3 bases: TGCAGCGTTGATAACGGCGCCTACGAGCAGTACTTC.